This is a list of T cell receptor beta chains from one sample in a study of cytomegalovirus exposure and HLA in healthy donors. TCRdb's table, derived via immunoSEQ multiplex PCR, lists solely in-frame clones and lacks some. This sample yields around 80,000 clones, of which under 80% are seen a single time; less than 2% belongs to the top ten. Sequencing used PBMCs. All receptors derive from a middle-aged man in good health and CMV-seronegative. CDR3s include the opening cysteine and the closing phenylalanine or tryptophan. D genes are given only for firm matches. Size is omitted from some rows. Given values are once, few, many or a class for expanded clones.

TGTGCCACGGGGGTCGGTGAGCAGTTCTTC	CATGVGEQFF	.	TRBV27	.	10	TRBJ2-1
TGTGCCAGCAGTTACGACCCTCAGGGGACCCAGTACTTC	CASSYDPQGTQYF	.	TRBV6-5	.	13	TRBJ2-5
TGTGCCAGCTCTCGACAGGGGCTAAACAACGATGAGCAGTTCTTC	CASSRQGLNNDEQFF	.	TRBV18	TRBD1	15	TRBJ2-1
TGTGCCAGCAGTTCACGACTCGTGTCCCATGAGCAGTTCTTC	CASSSRLVSHEQFF	.	TRBV6-5	.	14	TRBJ2-1
TGTGCCAGCAGTTTATCTCTCGGGGGTAGCAATCAGCCCCAGCATTTT	CASSLSLGGSNQPQHF	.	TRBV27	.	16	TRBJ1-5
TGTGCCACCACAGGCCCTACTAGCACAGATACGCAGTATTTT	CATTGPTSTDTQYF	few	TRBV2	.	14	TRBJ2-3
TGCGCCAGCAGCCAAGTCACAGCGTTCTTC	CASSQVTAFF	.	TRBV4-1	.	10	TRBJ2-1
TGCAGCGCAAAAGCCGGGACTAGCGGGCCCGGGGAGCTGTTTTTT	CSAKAGTSGPGELFF	.	TRBV29-1	TRBD2	15	TRBJ2-2
TGTGCCAGCAGAGATGGGATACAGGGGAGATTTGGCGGGGAGCTGTTTTTT	CASRDGIQGRFGGELFF	.	TRBV28	TRBD1	17	TRBJ2-2
TGTGCCAGCAGTGAAGTTAGGACAGGGGCAGAGACCCAGTACTTC	CASSEVRTGAETQYF	.	TRBV2	TRBD1	15	TRBJ2-5
TGTGCCAGCAGCTTGGAGACAGGGAACTATGGCTACACCTTC	CASSLETGNYGYTF	.	TRBV5-5	TRBD1	14	TRBJ1-2
TGTGCCAGTACCGTAGCGGGAGTTAATGAGCAGTTCTTC	CASTVAGVNEQFF	.	TRBV19	TRBD2	13	TRBJ2-1
TGTGCCATCAGACAGGAGACCTACGAGCAGTACTTC	CAIRQETYEQYF	.	TRBV10-3	.	12	TRBJ2-7
TGTGCCAGCAGCGTAGGACAGGCTGGCACTGAAGCTTTCTTT	CASSVGQAGTEAFF	.	TRBV9	.	14	TRBJ1-1
TGCGCCAGCAGCTCCTCTAAGCGCACAGGCAACCTCCGTACAGATACGCAGTATTTT	CASSSSKRTGNLRTDTQYF	.	TRBV5-1	.	19	TRBJ2-3
TGTGCCAGCAGTGACGGCGGGAGGGCCGTAGGTGGAGAGACCCAGTACTTC	CASSDGGRAVGGETQYF	.	TRBV2	TRBD2	17	TRBJ2-5
TGTGCCAGCAGCACCGGACAGGCGGCGAACACCGGGGAGCTGTTTTTT	CASSTGQAANTGELFF	.	TRBV9	TRBD1	16	TRBJ2-2
TGCGCCAGTTCTCCACGTCCCGGGGACACTGAAGCTTTCTTT	CASSPRPGDTEAFF	.	TRBV5-1	.	14	TRBJ1-1
TGTGCCAGCAGCTCCGGGGCCGGGGAGCTGTTTTTT	CASSSGAGELFF	once	TRBV7-9	.	12	TRBJ2-2
TGTGCCAGCAGCTTACGGGGCTACGAGCAGTACTTC	CASSLRGYEQYF	.	TRBV11-2	.	12	TRBJ2-7
TGCAGCGCCGACAGCCCCTCTGGAAACACCATATATTTT	CSADSPSGNTIYF	.	TRBV29-1	.	13	TRBJ1-3
TGTGCCAGCAGTTTCGGACTAGGGAGCTACGAGCAGTACTTC	CASSFGLGSYEQYF	.	TRBV28	TRBD2	14	TRBJ2-7
TGTGCCAGCAGCTCCCCTCGGTTTGGAGCCGGGGAGCTGTTTTTT	CASSSPRFGAGELFF	.	TRBV11-1	.	15	TRBJ2-2
TGTGCCAGCAGCGCAGTAGCGGGAGTGGGAGGAGATACGCAGTATTTT	CASSAVAGVGGDTQYF	.	TRBV6-4	TRBD2	16	TRBJ2-3
TGTGCCACCAGCAGAGATTCAGGGGTCTACTATAATTCACCCCTCCACTTT	CATSRDSGVYYNSPLHF	.	TRBV15	.	17	TRBJ1-6
TGTGCCAGTAGTATTGGTCGGCTAACGGGTGGCTACACCTTC	CASSIGRLTGGYTF	.	TRBV19	.	14	TRBJ1-2
TGTGCCAGCAGTCGTTCAGGGGGGCCTAATGAAAAACTGTTTTTT	CASSRSGGPNEKLFF	.	TRBV6-1	TRBD1	15	TRBJ1-4
TGCAGCGTTAACTTGGACTCACTATACAATGAGCAGTTCTTC	CSVNLDSLYNEQFF	.	TRBV29-1	.	14	TRBJ2-1
TGTGCCAGCAGCCAGGCCCCCGGGGGCTACACCTTC	CASSQAPGGYTF	.	TRBV4-1	.	12	TRBJ1-2
TGCGCCAGCAGCCAAGAGGGCCGCTATGGCTACACCTTC	CASSQEGRYGYTF	.	TRBV4-1	.	13	TRBJ1-2
TGTGCCAGTAGTACCACGGGAGGAGCCGGGGAGCTGTTTTTT	CASSTTGGAGELFF	.	TRBV19	TRBD2	14	TRBJ2-2
TGCGCCAGCAGCTCACAGGGGAATAACGCAAATGAGCAGTTCTTC	CASSSQGNNANEQFF	once	TRBV5-1	TRBD1	15	TRBJ2-1
TGTGCCAGCAGCTTAGCGCTGAGGGACACTGAAGCTTTCTTT	CASSLALRDTEAFF	.	TRBV7-6	.	14	TRBJ1-1
TGTGCCAGCAGTTTCCTAGCGGGGAACTACGAGCAGTACTTC	CASSFLAGNYEQYF	.	TRBV28	TRBD2	14	TRBJ2-7
TGTGCCAGTAGTGGGTCGACAGGGGGCCCCTACGAGCAGTACTTC	CASSGSTGGPYEQYF	.	TRBV19	TRBD1	15	TRBJ2-7
TGTGCCATCAGTGAACAAACCGGGACTAGCGGCTACGAGCAGTACTTC	CAISEQTGTSGYEQYF	.	TRBV10-3	TRBD2	16	TRBJ2-7
TGCGCCAGCAGCCCCCAACCGGGGGGGGAAAAACTGTTTTTT	CASSPQPGGEKLFF	.	TRBV4-1	.	14	TRBJ1-4
TGTGCCAGCAGCTTGGGACAGGGGTTTGAAAAACTGTTTTTT	CASSLGQGFEKLFF	.	TRBV5-6	TRBD1	14	TRBJ1-4
TGTGCCAGCAGTTTATCTGTAACAGATACGCAGTATTTT	CASSLSVTDTQYF	.	TRBV27	.	13	TRBJ2-3
TGTGCCATCAGTGAGTCGAGGCAGGGGACGGACAATGAGCAGTTCTTC	CAISESRQGTDNEQFF	.	TRBV10-3	.	16	TRBJ2-1
TGCGCCAGCAGCTTGGGGGCAACGTCCTACAATGAGCAGTTCTTC	CASSLGATSYNEQFF	.	TRBV5-1	.	15	TRBJ2-1
TGTGCCAGCAGCTCGACAGGGTTCTCACCCCTCCACTTT	CASSSTGFSPLHF	.	TRBV11-3	TRBD1	13	TRBJ1-6
TGCGCCAGCAGCTCCCAACAGGGGGTGGATGTCTACACCTTC	CASSSQQGVDVYTF	.	TRBV5-1	TRBD1	14	TRBJ1-2
TGTGCCACCAGCAGCCCCACCCGTCAAGGCGGGGAACTCGAGCAGTACTTC	CATSSPTRQGGELEQYF	.	TRBV15	.	17	TRBJ2-7
TGCGCCAGCAGCTTGGCGGGACAGGTCTACGAGCAGTACTTC	CASSLAGQVYEQYF	.	TRBV5-1	TRBD1	14	TRBJ2-7
TGCAGCGTTCTGGACAGGGCTGGAAACACCATATATTTT	CSVLDRAGNTIYF	.	TRBV29-1	TRBD1	13	TRBJ1-3
TGTGCCAGTAGTCCACAGGGGGCCATGGAGACCCAGTACTTC	CASSPQGAMETQYF	.	TRBV19	TRBD1	14	TRBJ2-5
TGTGCCAGCAGCTTCAGCGGGCACTACAATGAGCAGTTCTTC	CASSFSGHYNEQFF	.	TRBV7-9	.	14	TRBJ2-1
TGTGCCAGTAGTATTGGCGGGGACTACGAGCAGTACTTC	CASSIGGDYEQYF	.	TRBV19	.	13	TRBJ2-7
TGTGCCAGCAGTCGTAAGCACGGAGATCAGCCCCAGCATTTT	CASSRKHGDQPQHF	.	TRBV6-5	.	14	TRBJ1-5